This TCR beta chain is drawn from a study of CD8 T cells in ankylosing spondylitis. TCRdb ran MiXCR on the 5' RACE reads and lists one entry per CDR3 protein. The sample contains tens of thousands of distinct CDR3 sequences, less than 6% of which appear only once. This clonotype was seen ten or more times. Its target is unknown. CDR1 SQVTM and CDR2 ANQGSEA come from the germline V gene. Trimming pared 4 bases from V and 4 bases from J, leaving 14 bases between. CDR3 length: 13 residues. Points from the study as a whole: Relatively scarce in peripheral blood, disease-linked clones were CD8+.

The rearrangement links TRBV29-1 to TRBJ2-7; tentatively, D is TRBD2 (5 bases). The sample taken for sequencing was blood, either unsorted or a sorted T cell fraction (not recorded which). This sequence was found in a male donor with ankylosing spondylitis or in good health (not recorded which). CDR3 bases: TGCAGCGTTGCCGGGAACGACGGTTACGAGCAGTACTTC. This sequence encodes CSVAGNDGYEQYF.